These T cell receptor beta chains were read from a single sample in a study of blood T cell repertoires in COVID-19. Method: immunoSEQ multiplex PCR; TCRdb's copy keeps in-frame clones and lacks some. The sample lists just under 150,000 clones, 87% occurring once. The specimen was peripheral blood. The receptors shown here come from a man between 45 and 60 years old who had recovered from COVID-19. Both conserved end residues are part of each CDR3. The D gene is left open where the match is weak. Not all rows give a size; the values are once, few, many and, for expanded clones, a class.

TRBV5-1	TRBD1	NA	TRBJ1-1	CASSTGQGIILDTEAFF	TGCGCCAGCAGCACCGGACAGGGAATAATTTTGGACACTGAAGCTTTCTTT
TRBV7-2	NA	NA	TRBJ1-5	CASSLDRNQPQHF	TGTGCCAGCAGCTTAGACAGGAATCAGCCCCAGCATTTT
TRBV3-1/TRBV3-2	TRBD2	NA	TRBJ2-1	CASSHDHLTSDNEQFF	TGTGCCAGCAGCCACGACCACCTAACTAGCGACAATGAGCAGTTCTTC
TRBV6-1	NA	NA	TRBJ1-3	CASSEALGNTIYF	TGTGCCAGCAGTGAAGCTCTTGGAAACACCATATATTTT
TRBV9	TRBD1	NA	TRBJ1-2	CASSVEQGPNYGYTF	TGTGCCAGCAGCGTAGAACAGGGGCCGAACTATGGCTACACCTTC
TRBV6-5	TRBD2	few	TRBJ2-1	CASSWGLAKYNEQFF	TGTGCCAGCAGTTGGGGACTAGCTAAATACAATGAGCAGTTCTTC
TRBV7-6	NA	few	TRBJ2-2	CASSLAHNTGELFF	TGTGCCAGCAGCTTAGCCCATAACACCGGGGAGCTGTTTTTT
TRBV3-1/TRBV3-2	NA	NA	TRBJ1-1	CASSQEGPGMAEAFF	TGTGCCAGCAGCCAAGAGGGCCCAGGGATGGCTGAAGCTTTCTTT
TRBV30	TRBD1	many	TRBJ1-1	CAWSPGTGREAFF	TGTGCCTGGAGTCCCGGGACAGGTAGAGAAGCTTTCTTT
TRBV9	NA	NA	TRBJ2-3	CASREAADTQYF	TGTGCCAGCAGGGAAGCGGCAGATACGCAGTATTTT
TRBV4-3	NA	NA	TRBJ1-5	CASSQDGREDQPQHF	TGCGCCAGCAGCCAAGATGGCAGGGAAGATCAGCCCCAGCATTTT
TRBV7-2	TRBD1	NA	TRBJ2-1	CASSLAEVGGDEQFF	TGTGCCAGCAGCTTAGCGGAGGTAGGGGGCGATGAGCAGTTCTTC
TRBV9	TRBD2	few	TRBJ2-5	CASSVAGGIVETQYF	TGTGCCAGCAGCGTAGCCGGGGGGATAGTAGAGACCCAGTACTTC
TRBV7-2	TRBD2	NA	TRBJ2-1	CASSLVVWGGSSYNEQFF	TGTGCCAGCAGCTTAGTTGTGTGGGGGGGAAGCTCCTACAATGAGCAGTTCTTC
TRBV7-3	TRBD2	NA	TRBJ2-2	CASKILAGETGELFF	TGTGCCAGCAAAATACTAGCGGGGGAAACCGGGGAGCTGTTTTTT
TRBV30	TRBD1	NA	TRBJ1-2	CAWGGLGTGAYGYTF	TGTGCCTGGGGGGGATTAGGGACAGGCGCTTATGGCTACACCTTC
TRBV11-3	NA	NA	TRBJ1-5	CASSSGHGGNQPQHF	TGTGCCAGCAGCTCGGGACACGGAGGCAATCAGCCCCAGCATTTT
TRBV5-8	NA	NA	TRBJ2-1	CARSHDIPASSYNEQFF	TGTGCCAGATCTCATGATATTCCTGCGAGCTCCTACAATGAGCAGTTCTTC
TRBV15	TRBD2	NA	TRBJ2-2	CATSRPGLAGPTGELFF	TGTGCCACCAGCAGACCGGGACTAGCGGGGCCCACCGGGGAGCTGTTTTTT
TRBV4-3	TRBD1	NA	TRBJ2-5	CASSPGTEGATQYF	TGCGCCAGCAGCCCGGGGACAGAAGGTGCGACCCAGTACTTC
TRBV5-6	TRBD1	NA	TRBJ1-4	CASSLDRGLPAF	TGTGCCAGCAGCTTAGACAGGGGCTTGCCCGCTTTT
TRBV12-5	TRBD1	NA	TRBJ2-2	CASGLGLDRMNTGELFF	TGTGCTAGTGGTTTGGGCCTGGACAGGATGAACACCGGGGAGCTGTTTTTT
TRBV1	NA	NA	TRBJ1-6	CTSSQDSGGPFNSPLHF	TGCACCAGCAGCCAAGATAGCGGGGGTCCTTTTAATTCACCCCTCCACTTT
TRBV3-1/TRBV3-2	NA	NA	TRBJ2-1	CASSQVRPGQNEQFF	TGTGCCAGCAGCCAAGTTCGGCCAGGCCAAAATGAGCAGTTCTTC
TRBV14	NA	NA	TRBJ2-1	CASSQDLRAGAYNEQFF	TGTGCCAGCAGCCAAGATCTTCGGGCGGGCGCCTACAATGAGCAGTTCTTC
TRBV30	NA	NA	TRBJ2-7	CAWSFERARGYEQYF	TGTGCCTGGAGCTTCGAAAGGGCCCGGGGCTACGAGCAGTACTTC
TRBV11-2	TRBD1	NA	TRBJ1-3	CASSPGTGDGNTIYF	TGTGCCAGCAGCCCCGGGACAGGGGACGGAAACACCATATATTTT
TRBV28	TRBD1	NA	TRBJ2-2	CASSFGDRDTGELFF	TGTGCCAGCAGTTTCGGGGACAGGGACACCGGGGAGCTGTTTTTT
TRBV5-8	NA	once	TRBJ2-2	CASSPVNTGELFF	TGTGCCAGTAGCCCGGTGAACACCGGGGAGCTGTTTTTT
TRBV7-9	TRBD1	NA	TRBJ2-6	CASSQGQGASGANVLTF	TGTGCCAGCAGCCAAGGACAGGGGGCTTCTGGGGCCAACGTCCTGACTTTC
TRBV6-2/TRBV6-3	NA	NA	TRBJ1-1	CASSYSTRGVMNTEAFF	TGTGCCAGCAGTTACTCTACTCGGGGGGTCATGAACACTGAAGCTTTCTTT
TRBV27	NA	NA	TRBJ2-1	CASISGDNEQFF	TGTGCCAGCATCTCAGGGGATAATGAGCAGTTCTTC
TRBV5-1	NA	NA	TRBJ2-5	CASSLGGAQETQYF	TGCGCCAGCAGCTTGGGCGGGGCCCAAGAGACCCAGTACTTC
TRBV5-4	TRBD2	NA	TRBJ2-5	CASSLPGAGEETQYF	TGTGCCAGCAGCTTGCCTGGAGCGGGGGAAGAGACCCAGTACTTC
TRBV7-2	NA	NA	TRBJ1-2	CASSPQPGGTYGYTF	TGTGCCAGCAGCCCTCAGCCTGGGGGGACCTATGGCTACACCTTC
TRBV6-2/TRBV6-3	TRBD2	NA	TRBJ2-5	CASSHAGGQETQYF	TGTGCCAGCAGTCACGCGGGGGGGCAAGAGACCCAGTACTTC
TRBV7-8	NA	NA	TRBJ2-7	CASSPPTYEQYF	TGTGCCAGCAGCCCCCCCACCTACGAGCAGTACTTC
TRBV27	TRBD2	NA	TRBJ2-1	CASIPRGTRYNEQFF	TGTGCCAGCATCCCCCGGGGGACTAGGTACAATGAGCAGTTCTTC
TRBV18	NA	NA	TRBJ1-1	CASSARPPGDTEAFF	TGTGCCAGCTCAGCACGCCCCCCGGGGGACACTGAAGCTTTCTTT
TRBV5-1	NA	NA	TRBJ2-5	CASSFNGGAETQYF	TGCGCCAGCAGCTTTAACGGAGGAGCAGAGACCCAGTACTTC
TRBV2	NA	NA	TRBJ2-7	CASSEDGVGYEQYF	TGTGCCAGCAGTGAAGACGGTGTCGGTTACGAGCAGTACTTC
TRBV10-1	TRBD1	NA	TRBJ1-1	CASSESAGGYNEAFF	TGCGCCAGCAGTGAGAGTGCAGGGGGCTATAATGAGGCTTTCTTT
TRBV18	TRBD1	NA	TRBJ2-1	CASRQGSSYNEQFF	TGTGCCAGTAGACAGGGAAGCTCCTACAATGAGCAGTTCTTC
TRBV19	NA	NA	TRBJ1-5	CASSPVAVSNQPQHF	TGTGCCAGTAGTCCTGTTGCGGTTAGCAATCAGCCCCAGCATTTT
TRBV7-8	NA	NA	TRBJ1-6	CASSGGGPGSGSPLHF	TGTGCCAGCAGCGGGGGCGGGCCAGGGTCCGGGTCACCCCTCCACTTT
TRBV12-3/TRBV12-4	NA	NA	TRBJ1-2	CASSPYENYGYTF	TGTGCCAGCAGTCCCTACGAGAACTATGGCTACACCTTC
TRBV4-1	TRBD1	NA	TRBJ1-6	CASSQAGGNSPLHF	TGCGCCAGCAGCCAAGCAGGGGGGAATTCACCCCTCCACTTT
TRBV5-4	TRBD2	NA	TRBJ2-5	CASKLAGGRQETQYF	TGTGCCAGCAAGTTAGCGGGGGGGAGGCAAGAGACCCAGTACTTC
TRBV7-3	NA	NA	TRBJ2-3	CASSFHNKQSDTQYF	TGTGCCAGCAGCTTCCATAACAAACAGTCGGATACGCAGTATTTT